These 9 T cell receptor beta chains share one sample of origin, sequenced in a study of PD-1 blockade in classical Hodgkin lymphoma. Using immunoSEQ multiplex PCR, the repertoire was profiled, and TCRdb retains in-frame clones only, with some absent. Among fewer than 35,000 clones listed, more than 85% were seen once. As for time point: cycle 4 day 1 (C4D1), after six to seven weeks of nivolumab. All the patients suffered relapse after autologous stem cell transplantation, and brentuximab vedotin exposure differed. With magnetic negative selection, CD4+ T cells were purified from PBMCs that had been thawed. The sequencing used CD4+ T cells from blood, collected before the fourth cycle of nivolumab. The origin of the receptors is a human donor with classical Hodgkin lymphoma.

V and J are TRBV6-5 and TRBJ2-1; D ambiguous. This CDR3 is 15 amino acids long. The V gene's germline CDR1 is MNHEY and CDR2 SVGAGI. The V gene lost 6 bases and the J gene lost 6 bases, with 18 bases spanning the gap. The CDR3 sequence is CASRPRPGVFNEQFF. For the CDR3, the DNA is TGTGCCAGCAGACCCCGCCCCGGAGTCTTCAATGAGCAGTTCTTC.

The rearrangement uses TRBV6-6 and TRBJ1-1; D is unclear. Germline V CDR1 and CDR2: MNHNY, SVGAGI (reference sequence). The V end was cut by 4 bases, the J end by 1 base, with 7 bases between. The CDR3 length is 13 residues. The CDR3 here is CASSLKRNTEAFF. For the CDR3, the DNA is TGTGCCAGCAGTTTGAAGAGGAACACTGAAGCTTTCTTT.

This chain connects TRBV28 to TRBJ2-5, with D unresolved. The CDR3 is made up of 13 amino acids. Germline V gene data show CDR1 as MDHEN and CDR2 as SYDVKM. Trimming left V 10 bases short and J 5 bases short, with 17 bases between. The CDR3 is CATSRILGETQYF. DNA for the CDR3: TGTGCCACTTCGAGAATTCTAGGGGAGACCCAGTACTTC.

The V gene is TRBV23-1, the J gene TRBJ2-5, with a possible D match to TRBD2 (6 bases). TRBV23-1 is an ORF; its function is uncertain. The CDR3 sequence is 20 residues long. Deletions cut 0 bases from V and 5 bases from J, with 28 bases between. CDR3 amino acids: CASSQSNETAAEGTFETQYF. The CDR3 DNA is TGCGCCAGCAGTCAATCGAATGAAACAGCGGCTGAGGGGACTTTCGAGACCCAGTACTTC.

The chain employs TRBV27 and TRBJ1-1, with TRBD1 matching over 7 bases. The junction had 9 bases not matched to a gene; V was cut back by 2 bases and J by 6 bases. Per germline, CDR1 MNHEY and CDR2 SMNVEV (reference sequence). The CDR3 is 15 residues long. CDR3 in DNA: TGTGCCAGCAGTTTAACAACCACAGGGGTAGCTGAAGCTTTCTTT. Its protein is CASSLTTTGVAEAFF.

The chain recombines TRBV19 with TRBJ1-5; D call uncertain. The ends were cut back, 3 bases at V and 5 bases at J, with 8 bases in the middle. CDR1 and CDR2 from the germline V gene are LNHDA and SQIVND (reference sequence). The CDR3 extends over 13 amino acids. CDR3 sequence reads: CASSIAADQPQHF. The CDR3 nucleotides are TGTGCCAGTAGTATCGCCGCAGATCAGCCCCAGCATTTT.

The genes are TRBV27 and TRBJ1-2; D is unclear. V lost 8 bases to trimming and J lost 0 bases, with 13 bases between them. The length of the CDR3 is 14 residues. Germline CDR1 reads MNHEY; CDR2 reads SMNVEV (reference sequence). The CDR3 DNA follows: TGTGCCAGCCGCAGCGGTGCCGCTAACTATGGCTACACCTTC. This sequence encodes CASRSGAANYGYTF.

The CDR3 protein is CASRRQAEAFF. In DNA form, the CDR3 reads TGTGCCAGCAGGAGACAGGCGGAAGCTTTCTTT. This chain links TRBV2 with TRBJ1-1, with TRBD1 as a possible D gene (6 bases). Germline lookup yields CDR1 SNHLY and CDR2 FYNNEI. The germline V and J ends were trimmed by 6 bases and 8 bases, with 10 bases remaining between them. CDR3 length equals 11 residues.

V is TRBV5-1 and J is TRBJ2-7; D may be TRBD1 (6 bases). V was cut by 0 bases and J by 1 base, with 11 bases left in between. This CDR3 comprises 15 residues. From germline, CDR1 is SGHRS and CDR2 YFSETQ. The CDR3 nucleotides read TGCGCCAGCAGCTTGGACGAGGGGGAATCCTACGAGCAGTACTTC. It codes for CASSLDEGESYEQYF.